This T cell receptor beta chain was identified in a study of metastatic and nonmetastatic thyroid tumors. About the research overall: Thyroid patients, malignant and benign, had repertoires compared across blood and tumor or nodule tissue. Broader study findings: Reported TCR beta diversity, measured in blood and tumor, was significantly higher for malignant thyroid tumors than for benign nodules.

Authors' methods: A classifier for distant metastasis in papillary thyroid cancer was constructed using CDR3 differences observed across clinicopathological groups. TCRdb re-called clones via MiXCR from the PCR reads. Clone size and V and J calls follow TCRdb, not the original study. The profile shows roughly 32,000 clones, approximately 7.4% of them singletons. The V end was cut by 1 base, the J end by 4 bases, with 10 bases between. The CDR3 is 15 residues long. This clone was observed many times. Its cognate antigen is unknown. The same CDR3 can be traced to other DNA sequences in this sample. No treatment of any kind had been given to any patient before thyroid surgery.

The sequencing input was blood. The chain joins TRBV12-3 or TRBV12-4 to TRBJ2-2; TRBD2 is a possible D gene (6 bases). The sequence came from a female donor with papillary thyroid cancer or a benign thyroid nodule (not recorded which). Some clones in this sample may be carry-over from other donors' samples. CDR3: CASSLGGGATGELFF. CDR3 coding DNA: TGTGCCAGCAGTTTAGGGGGAGGAGCCACCGGGGAGCTGTTTTTT.